These 28 T cell receptor beta chains were sequenced from one sample in a study of shared clonotypes between healthy human individuals. TCRdb keeps only in-frame clones here, not all; method: immunoSEQ multiplex PCR. This repertoire shows millions of clones, roughly 96% found once; its top ten account for more than 0.1%. What was sequenced was naive CD4+ T cells sorted from blood. Noted subset: CD45RA+ positively selected. Receptor source: a man younger than 30 in good health.

A remark on this clone: The sample holds other DNA sequences that translate to the same CDR3. The rearrangement links TRBV2 to TRBJ2-7, with 8 positions matching TRBD1. Germline trimming cut 4 bases from V and 3 bases from J; bases unmatched to any gene: 2. CDR1 SNHLY and CDR2 FYNNEI come from the germline V gene. The CDR3 covers 13 residues. The CDR3 loop reads CASSGGTGYEQYF. The DNA of the CDR3 is TGTGCCAGCAGTGGGGGGACAGGCTACGAGCAGTACTTC.

This chain uses TRBV27 with TRBJ2-7; 8 bases match TRBD1. The CDR3 spans 15 residues. V shed 7 bases and J 4 bases; nucleotides not matched to a gene: 12. The germline V gene has CDR1 MNHEY and CDR2 SMNVEV (reference sequence). The CDR3 protein is CASKEWTGYRYEQYF. The DNA of the CDR3 is TGTGCCAGCAAAGAATGGACAGGGTATCGATACGAGCAGTACTTC.

The rearrangement uses TRBV27 and TRBJ2-3, with 13 bases matching TRBD2. Trimming at V came to 6 bases and at J to 9 bases, leaving 12 bases not matched to a gene. The CDR3 runs 16 residues. Germline V gene data show CDR1 as MNHEY and CDR2 as SMNVEV (reference sequence). The CDR3 spells CASSRWIGLAGATQYF. As DNA, the CDR3 is TGTGCCAGCAGCCGCTGGATCGGACTAGCGGGAGCGACGCAGTATTTT.

The rearrangement uses TRBV25-1 and TRBJ2-5; D tentatively reads TRBD1 or TRBD2 (5 bases each). This CDR3 is built from 13 residues. The V and J ends lost 3 bases and 6 bases respectively, with 11 bases between them. Per germline, CDR1 MGHDK and CDR2 SYGVNS. Here the CDR3 DNA reads TGTGCCAGCAGTGATTGGGGGAGACAGACCCAGTACTTC. Protein product: CASSDWGRQTQYF.

The genes are TRBV5-4 and TRBJ2-7, with no clear D. V lost 5 bases and J lost 2, with 14 bases in between. This CDR3 is 14 amino acids long. CDR1 SGHNT and CDR2 YYREEE come from the germline V gene (reference sequence). CDR3 sequence reads: CASSLPGKTYEQYF. CDR3 nucleotides: TGTGCCAGCAGTCTCCCCGGAAAAACCTACGAGCAGTACTTC. Supplemented by reference TRBV5-4 and TRBJ2-7, the full variable domain reads ETGVTQSPTHLIKTRGQQVTLRCSSQSGHNTVSWYQQALGQGPQFIFQYYREEENGRGNFPPRFSGLQFPNYSSELNVNALELDDSALYLCASSLPGKTYEQYFGPGTRLTVT.

The chain links TRBV9 to TRBJ1-4; D is perhaps TRBD1 (5 bases). The V and J ends lost 3 bases and 6 bases respectively, with 12 bases between them. This CDR3 is 14 amino acids long. Germline loops: CDR1 SGDLS, CDR2 YYNGEE. The CDR3 nucleotides are TGTGCCAGCAGCGAGGGGCTGGCCTATGAAAAACTGTTTTTT. Its translation is CASSEGLAYEKLFF.

The CDR3 sequence is CASSEVRGGNQPQHF. The CDR3 DNA sequence: TGCGCCAGCAGTGAGGTACGCGGGGGGAATCAGCCCCAGCATTTT. The rearrangement joins TRBV10-2 to TRBJ1-5; D may be TRBD1 (5 bases). V was clipped by 2 bases and J by 4 bases, with 12 bases between them. This CDR3 is 15 amino acids long. Germline values: CDR1 WSHSY, CDR2 SAAADI.

Worth noting for this clone: Other DNA variants within this sample encode the same CDR3. V usage is TRBV5-1 and J usage is TRBJ1-2, with 7 nucleotides matching TRBD1. From germline, CDR1 is SGHRS and CDR2 YFSETQ. V shed 1 base and J 5 bases; nucleotides not matched to a gene: 5. CDR3 length equals 14 residues. The CDR3 sequence is CASSLLQGTYGYTF. For the CDR3, the DNA is TGCGCCAGCAGCTTGCTACAGGGGACTTATGGCTACACCTTC.

The chain couples TRBV5-6 to TRBJ1-5, with TRBD1 matching 9 bases. V lost 4 bases to trimming and J lost 6 bases; unmatched junction nucleotides: 5. The CDR3 totals 14 residues. The germline V gene encodes CDR1 SGHDT and CDR2 YYEEEE. The CDR3 protein is CASSRGQGIQPQHF. CDR3 DNA sequence: TGTGCCAGCAGCAGAGGACAGGGGATTCAGCCCCAGCATTTT.

Turning to this clone: Other DNA sequences from this sample encode an identical CDR3 as well. This rearrangement joins TRBV7-9 to TRBJ1-4; D gene unclear. CDR1 and CDR2 (germline): SEHNR, FQNEAQ (reference sequence). The CDR3 runs 13 residues. Trimming left V 1 base short and J 8 bases short, with 8 bases between. CDR3 residues: CASSLVGSEKLFF. CDR3 nucleotides: TGTGCCAGCAGCTTAGTCGGGAGCGAAAAACTGTTTTTT.

The genes are TRBV4-2 and TRBJ1-1, with D tentatively TRBD1 (5 bases). The CDR3 covers 16 residues. From germline, CDR1 is LGHNA and CDR2 YNFKEQ. The ends were cut back, 4 bases at V and 3 bases at J, with 18 bases in the middle. The DNA for the CDR3 is TGTGCCAGCAGCCCCTCTAGGGCCAGGGTAGACACTGAAGCTTTCTTT. Residues: CASSPSRARVDTEAFF.

The chain couples TRBV30 to TRBJ2-6; D ambiguous. Per the germline V gene, CDR1 is GTSNPN and CDR2 is SVGIG (reference sequence). Trimming stripped 4 bases from V and 9 bases from J, with 16 bases between. CDR3 length: 14 amino acids. CDR3 coding DNA: TGTGCCTGGACCGCGCTGGGGAAAATCAACGTCCTGACTTTC. Residues: CAWTALGKINVLTF.

The chain carries TRBV28 and TRBJ2-5; D is undetermined. The CDR3 contains 11 residues. Germline V CDR1 and CDR2: MDHEN, SYDVKM. Trimming took off 5 bases at V and 5 bases at J, with 6 bases between the two ends. In DNA, the CDR3 is TGTGCCAGCAGTCCCAGTGAGACCCAGTACTTC. This gives the protein CASSPSETQYF.

V usage is TRBV11-3 and J usage is TRBJ2-2; possibly TRBD1 or TRBD2 for D (5 bases each). The CDR3 length is 15 residues. Germline loops: CDR1 SGHNT, CDR2 YENEEA. V gave up 5 bases and J gave up 1 base, with 11 bases separating them. The CDR3 nucleotides are TGTGCCAGCAGCCCGGGACGGAAGAACACCGGGGAGCTGTTTTTT. Protein sequence: CASSPGRKNTGELFF. The entire variable domain, with the rest obtained from reference TRBV11-3 and TRBJ2-2, is as follows: EAGVVQSPRYKIIEKKQPVAFWCNPISGHNTLYWYLQNLGQGPELLIRYENEEAVDDSQLPKDRFSAERLKGVDSTLKIQPAELGDSAVYLCASSPGRKNTGELFFGEGSRLTVL.

This chain joins TRBV5-4 and TRBJ2-5; possible D gene TRBD2, 6 bases. The germline V and J ends were trimmed by 2 bases and 6 bases, with 17 bases remaining between them. Per the germline V gene, CDR1 is SGHNT and CDR2 is YYREEE (reference sequence). CDR3 length: 15 residues. CDR3 residues: CASSLPGGGEKTQYF. The CDR3 DNA sequence: TGTGCCAGCAGCTTACCCGGTGGCGGGGAAAAGACCCAGTACTTC.

For the CDR3, the DNA is TGTGCCAGCAGCGCGGGGGGTAGGGCCTATAATTCACCCCTCCACTTT. Translation: CASSAGGRAYNSPLHF. This rearrangement joins TRBV21-1 to TRBJ1-6. TRBV21-1 is a pseudogene. This CDR3 is 16 amino acids long.

This chain links TRBV2 with TRBJ2-7; the D gene could be TRBD1 or TRBD2 (5 bases each). V was shortened by 6 bases and J by 3 bases, with 12 bases between the two germline ends. The CDR3 covers 13 residues. Germline V gives CDR1 SNHLY, CDR2 FYNNEI. The CDR3 coding sequence is TGTGCCAGCAGGCCGGGACCGAGCTACGAGCAGTACTTC. Protein: CASRPGPSYEQYF.

The chain joins TRBV6-1 to TRBJ1-5, with D hard to call. Germline CDR1 and CDR2: MNHNS and SASEGT. V was cut by 8 bases and J by 0 bases, with 8 bases left in between. CDR3 length: 13 amino acids. CDR3 in amino acids: CASAENSNQPQHF. Here the CDR3 DNA reads TGTGCCAGCGCCGAGAATAGCAATCAGCCCCAGCATTTT.

The gene calls are TRBV14 and TRBJ1-2; 8 bases map to TRBD1. Trimming took 4 bases from V and 4 from J; bases not matched to a gene: 2. The CDR3 has 13 residues. The germline gives CDR1 SGHDN, CDR2 FVKESK. CDR3 DNA sequence: TGTGCCAGCAGCCCGGGACAGGCCTATGGCTACACCTTC. Translating it yields CASSPGQAYGYTF.

On this clone: Other nucleotide sequences from this sample produce the same CDR3. The chain employs TRBV7-2 and TRBJ2-7; 14 bases agree with TRBD2. Germline V gene lookup returns CDR1 SGHTA and CDR2 FQGNSA. V lost 1 base and J lost 6; bases outside the gene matches: 2. There are 15 residues in the CDR3. The CDR3 sequence is CASSLVGLAGGEQYF. The CDR3 region has the DNA TGTGCCAGCAGCTTAGTCGGACTAGCGGGAGGCGAGCAGTACTTC.

This chain joins TRBV4-2 and TRBJ1-6; D remains unclear. The V gene lost 4 bases and the J gene lost 7 bases, with 11 bases spanning the gap. This CDR3 has 14 amino acids. CDR1 is LGHNA and CDR2 is YNFKEQ in the germline V gene. CDR3 sequence (DNA): TGTGCCAGCAGCCCACGGGTCGGGAATTCACCCCTCCACTTT. Its translation: CASSPRVGNSPLHF.

The chain carries TRBV6-1 and TRBJ1-6; 8 bases match TRBD1. Germline CDR1 reads MNHNS; CDR2 reads SASEGT. Trimming at V came to 1 base and at J to 9 bases, leaving 8 bases not matched to a gene. CDR3 length: 16 residues. The CDR3 sequence is CASSEVIQGASSPLHF. The CDR3 DNA reads as TGTGCCAGCAGTGAAGTCATCCAGGGGGCTAGTTCACCCCTCCACTTT.

On this clone: The CDR3 ends on some other residue instead of the conserved phenylalanine or tryptophan, so this is likely a read error. No DNA is shown, since the ends of the CDR3 on it are uncertain; the CDR3 is the one TCRdb lists. The chain employs TRBV6-1 and TRBJ2-7; the tabulated D call, TRBD1, remains unverified against the DNA. 12 amino acids form the CDR3, both terminal residues included. In germline, CDR1 is MNHNS, CDR2 SASEGT. CDR3 region: CASSEGKGKVVY.

The V and J genes are TRBV5-4 and TRBJ2-7; 7 bases map to TRBD1. Germline-derived CDR1 and CDR2 are SGHNT and YYREEE (reference sequence). With V trimmed by 3 bases and J by 2 bases, 11 bases remained unmatched. This CDR3 region has 16 residues. The CDR3 nucleotides read TGTGCCAGCAGCTCCCCCAGGGGGACGGCCGCCTACGAGCAGTACTTC. Translated, it gives CASSSPRGTAAYEQYF.

Concerning this clone itself: The sample carries other DNA sequences with the same CDR3. The chain combines TRBV27 with TRBJ1-2; TRBD1 matches 7 bases. The CDR3 length is 13 residues. Germline V gene sequence: CDR1 MNHEY, CDR2 SMNVEV (reference sequence). With V trimmed by 5 bases and J by 6 bases, 6 bases remained unmatched. CDR3 loop: CASSPRQGHGYTF. DNA for the CDR3: TGTGCCAGCAGTCCACGACAGGGCCATGGCTACACCTTC.

This chain joins TRBV5-1 and TRBJ2-7, with 13 bases that match TRBD2. The V segment lost 3 bases and the J segment 3 bases; nucleotides outside the gene matches: 18. Germline assignment: CDR1 SGHRS and CDR2 YFSETQ. This CDR3 has 20 amino acids. The CDR3 loop is CASSSGQAGLAGRYIYEQYF. The CDR3 nucleotides read TGCGCCAGCAGCTCGGGACAGGCGGGACTAGCGGGGAGATACATCTACGAGCAGTACTTC.

V and J are TRBV9 and TRBJ2-5, with 7 bases lining up with TRBD1. Germline V CDR1 and CDR2: SGDLS, YYNGEE. The CDR3 has 14 residues. V was pared by 3 bases and J by 6 bases, with 8 bases of the junction left unmatched. CDR3 amino acids: CASSGGGAEKTQYF. CDR3 bases: TGTGCCAGCAGCGGAGGGGGCGCGGAAAAGACCCAGTACTTC.

The chain carries TRBV28 and TRBJ2-2; possibly TRBD1 for D (6 bases). CDR3 length equals 13 residues. Germline CDR1 is MDHEN and CDR2 is SYDVKM. V dropped 6 bases and J dropped 1 base, with 6 bases sitting between them. Here the CDR3 reads CASRGQNTGELFF. CDR3 DNA: TGTGCCAGCAGGGGACAGAACACCGGGGAGCTGTTTTTT.